Listed here are 14 T cell receptor beta chains from one sample, sequenced in a study of response to subunit inactivated influenza vaccine. Each CDR3 protein is one row after TCRdb ran MiXCR on the RT-PCR reads. The table includes approximately 500,000 distinct CDR3 sequences, 10% to 15% detected once. The sample here was PBMCs from blood, taken 45 days after vaccination. These receptors were obtained from a middle-aged man who received an inactivated influenza vaccine.

In its sample, this clonotype was seen a few times. The chain combines TRBV20-1 with TRBJ2-1, with 14 positions matching TRBD2. V was pared by 1 base and J by 4 bases, with 3 bases of the junction left unmatched. Germline assignment: CDR1 DFQATT and CDR2 SNEGSKA (reference sequence). The CDR3 is 16 residues long. The CDR3 loop reads CSARVGTSGSYNEQFF. The CDR3 DNA is TGCAGTGCTAGAGTGGGGACTAGCGGGAGTTACAATGAGCAGTTCTTC.

The chain employs TRBV10-1 and TRBJ2-4; D is perhaps TRBD1 (5 bases). With 2 bases removed from V and 8 bases from J, the gap between germline ends came to 16 bases. The CDR3 has 15 amino acids. Germline lookup yields CDR1 WNHNN and CDR2 SYGVQD (reference sequence). The CDR3 sequence: CASSEDGARFDIQYF. CDR3 bases: TGCGCCAGCAGTGAGGATGGGGCCCGGTTCGACATTCAGTACTTC.

In its sample, this clonotype was seen once. The rearrangement joins TRBV4-3 to TRBJ2-2; 11 bases are a match to TRBD2. With 8 bases clipped from V and 6 bases from J, the junction kept 14 bases outside the gene matches. The CDR3 contains 17 residues. Germline V lookup: CDR1 LGHNA, CDR2 YSLEER. CDR3 region: CASGFLAGGPPAGELFF. CDR3 DNA: TGCGCCAGCGGTTTTTTAGCGGGGGGGCCCCCGGCCGGGGAGCTGTTTTTT.

This clonotype turned up a few times. J is TRBJ1-2 and V is TRBV7-2; D is possibly TRBD1 (6 bases). CDR1 and CDR2 from the germline V gene are SGHTA and FQGNSA. The CDR3 covers 13 residues. V lost 5 bases and J 4 bases, leaving 11 bases between the germline ends. The CDR3 DNA is TGTGCCAGCAGCATCGACAGGAGCTATGGCTACACCTTC. This translates into CASSIDRSYGYTF.

Only a few counts were recorded for this clonotype. This chain links TRBV5-6 with TRBJ1-3; D is unclear. The ends were cut back, 1 base at V and 4 bases at J, with 12 bases in the middle. Germline values: CDR1 SGHDT, CDR2 YYEEEE. The CDR3 is 15 residues long. CDR3 nucleotides: TGTGCCAGCAGCTTGTCGGGGTCTCACGGAAACACCATATATTTT. Protein product: CASSLSGSHGNTIYF.

This clonotype was seen ten or more times. DNA for the CDR3: TGTGCCAGCTCGTATGACAGAGCCTACGAGCAGTACTTC. It encodes CASSYDRAYEQYF. V gene TRBV6-1 combines with J gene TRBJ2-7, with D possibly TRBD1 on 5 matching bases. The germline V and J ends were trimmed by 8 bases and 2 bases, with 13 bases remaining between them. Germline-derived CDR1 and CDR2 are MNHNS and SASEGT. This CDR3 contains 13 residues.

This clonotype was counted a few times. The chain recombines TRBV6-5 with TRBJ2-7, with unresolved D. Germline assignment: CDR1 MNHEY and CDR2 SVGAGI. Trimming left V 0 bases short and J 6 bases short, with 9 bases between. The CDR3 consists of 13 residues. This chain's CDR3 is CASSYSGSREQYF. The CDR3 coding sequence is TGTGCCAGCAGTTACTCGGGTAGCCGCGAGCAGTACTTC.

This rearrangement joins TRBV5-1 to TRBJ2-3; D call uncertain. From germline, CDR1 is SGHRS and CDR2 YFSETQ. This CDR3 has 14 amino acids. Trimming removed 0 bases at V and 3 bases at J, with 8 bases between. CDR3 nucleotides: TGCGCCAGCAGCTTGGAGGAAGGGACAGATACGCAGTATTTT. Its protein is CASSLEEGTDTQYF.

The table lists this clonotype with a few counts. The genes are TRBV4-2 and TRBJ2-7; D not certain. Germline V gene data show CDR1 as LGHNA and CDR2 as YNFKEQ. The CDR3 runs 16 residues. The V and J ends lost 0 bases and 2 bases respectively, with 14 bases between them. CDR3 region: CASSQEGYQLTYEQYF. Here the CDR3 DNA reads TGTGCCAGCAGCCAAGAAGGGTACCAGCTAACCTACGAGCAGTACTTC.

This chain links TRBV4-2 with TRBJ2-5, with 10 bases aligning to TRBD1. The length of the CDR3 is 16 residues. Germline CDR1 LGHNA, CDR2 YNFKEQ. Trimming cost V 5 bases and J 2 bases; bases outside gene matches: 8. The CDR3, as DNA: TGTGCCAGCAGCGAAAGGGACAGGGGTGGTCAAGAGACCCAGTACTTC. This encodes CASSERDRGGQETQYF.

The rearrangement joins TRBV12-3 or TRBV12-4 to TRBJ2-7; D is unresolved. CDR3 size: 12 residues. Trimming took 7 bases from V and 2 from J, leaving 9 bases between them. CDR3 nucleotide sequence: TGTGCCAGCACCAAGGTCACCTACGAGCAGTACTTC. This sequence encodes CASTKVTYEQYF.

Only a few counts were recorded for this clonotype. The chain joins TRBV7-2 to TRBJ2-7, with TRBD1 matching 9 bases. The ends lost 5 bases at V and 5 bases at J; junction bases unmatched: 7. The V gene's germline CDR1 is SGHTA and CDR2 FQGNSA. The CDR3 length is 14 residues. The CDR3 DNA reads TGTGCCAGCAGCCGATGGACAGGGGACAACGAGCAGTACTTC. Translated: CASSRWTGDNEQYF. The full variable domain, in which reference TRBV7-2 and TRBJ2-7 provide the parts outside the CDR3, is GAGVSQSPSNKVTEKGKDVELRCDPISGHTALYWYRQSLGQGLEFLIYFQGNSAPDKSGLPSDRFSAERTGGSVSTLTIQRTQQEDSAVYLCASSRWTGDNEQYFGPGTRLTVT.

The V and J genes are TRBV3-1 and TRBJ1-6; 7 bases are shared with TRBD1. Germline V gene sequence: CDR1 LGHDT, CDR2 YNNKEL (reference sequence). J gave up 3 bases and V 0 bases, and 5 bases lay outside the gene matches. The CDR3 totals 17 residues. In DNA form, the CDR3 reads TGTGCCAGCAGCCAAGATGGCCAGGGGGTCTATAATTCACCCCTCCACTTT. Its translation is CASSQDGQGVYNSPLHF.

V is TRBV28 and J is TRBJ2-7, with 11 nucleotides matching TRBD1. CDR1 and CDR2 from the germline V gene are MDHEN and SYDVKM. V was clipped by 8 bases and J by 2 bases; unmatched bases: 5. The length of the CDR3 is 14 residues. The CDR3 DNA reads TGTGCCAGCTACCGGACAGGGGGCCCCTACGAGCAGTACTTC. This sequence encodes CASYRTGGPYEQYF.